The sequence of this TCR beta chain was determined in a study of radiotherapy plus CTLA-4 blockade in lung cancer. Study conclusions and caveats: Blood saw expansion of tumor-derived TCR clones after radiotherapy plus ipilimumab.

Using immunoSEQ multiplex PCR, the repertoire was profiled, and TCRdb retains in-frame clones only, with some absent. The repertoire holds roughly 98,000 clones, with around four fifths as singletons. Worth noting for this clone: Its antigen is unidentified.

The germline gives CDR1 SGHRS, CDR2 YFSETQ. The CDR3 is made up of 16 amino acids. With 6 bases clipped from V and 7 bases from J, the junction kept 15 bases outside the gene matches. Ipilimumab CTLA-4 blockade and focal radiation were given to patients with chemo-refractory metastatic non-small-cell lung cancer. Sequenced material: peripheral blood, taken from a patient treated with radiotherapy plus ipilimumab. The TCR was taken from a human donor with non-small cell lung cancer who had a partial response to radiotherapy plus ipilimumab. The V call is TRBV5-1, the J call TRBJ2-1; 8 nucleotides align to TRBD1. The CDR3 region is CASTSLDRGALNEQFF. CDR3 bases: TGCGCCAGCACATCACTCGACAGGGGTGCTTTGAATGAGCAGTTCTTC.